The 14 T cell receptor beta chains given below trace back to one sample, sequenced in a study of blood T cell repertoires in COVID-19. Assay: immunoSEQ multiplex PCR; the TCRdb copy retains only in-frame clones and omits some. The sample yields about 160,000 clones, around four fifths seen once. The sequenced material came from peripheral blood. The receptors derive from a woman older than 75 with active or convalescent COVID-19.

The rearrangement uses TRBV7-2 and TRBJ1-5; tentative D call: TRBD1 (6 bases). This CDR3 is 17 amino acids long. Trimming stripped 1 base from V and 5 bases from J, with 18 bases between. The germline gives CDR1 SGHTA, CDR2 FQGNSA. For the CDR3, the DNA is TGTGCCAGCAGCTTAGGTCCCCCAGGGGCGGTTCATCAGCCCCAGCATTTT. It translates to CASSLGPPGAVHQPQHF.

The V gene is TRBV7-2, the J gene TRBJ1-3; D call uncertain. This CDR3 region has 15 residues. V was cut by 1 base and J by 6 bases, with 13 bases left in between. CDR1 and CDR2 from the germline V gene are SGHTA and FQGNSA. The CDR3 nucleotides read TGTGCCAGCAGCTTAGAGTCCGGGGAGTTAAACACCATATATTTT. Amino acid sequence: CASSLESGELNTIYF.

J is TRBJ1-2 and V is TRBV6-2 or TRBV6-3; no firm D call. V was shortened by 2 bases and J by 4 bases, with 11 bases between the two germline ends. This CDR3 contains 14 residues. The V gene's germline CDR1 is MNHEY and CDR2 SVGEGT. For the CDR3, the DNA is TGTGCCAGCAGTTACCAGACACTCTTCTATGGCTACACCTTC. It translates to CASSYQTLFYGYTF.

This chain connects TRBV7-2 to TRBJ2-2, with D perhaps TRBD1 (5 bases). Germline V CDR1 and CDR2: SGHTA, FQGNSA. The V end was cut by 6 bases, the J end by 2 bases, with 16 bases between. The CDR3 contains 16 residues. CDR3 nucleotides: TGTGCCAGCAGTCCAAAGGCAGGGCTCAACACCGGGGAGCTGTTTTTT. Translating gives CASSPKAGLNTGELFF.

The chain links TRBV6-5 to TRBJ2-1; 8 bases agree with TRBD1. V trimming: 9 bases; J trimming: 4 bases; junction bases outside the gene matches: 11. Germline lookup yields CDR1 MNHEY and CDR2 SVGAGI. CDR3 length: 15 residues. The CDR3 reads CASRPTGTGYNEQFF. The CDR3 nucleotides are TGTGCCAGTCGCCCCACCGGGACAGGTTACAATGAGCAGTTCTTC.

The chain combines TRBV30 with TRBJ1-4, with a weak D call TRBD1 (5 bases). The CDR3 has 15 amino acids. The germline V gene has CDR1 GTSNPN and CDR2 SVGIG (reference sequence). Trimming stripped 0 bases from V and 7 bases from J, with 15 bases between. CDR3 sequence: CAWSVGAGNGEKLFF. CDR3 DNA: TGTGCCTGGAGTGTCGGGGCGGGGAACGGTGAAAAACTGTTTTTT.

The chain uses TRBV11-2 and TRBJ1-6, with D possibly being TRBD1 (6 bases). The germline V and J ends were trimmed by 5 bases and 6 bases, with 14 bases remaining between them. Germline values: CDR1 SGHAT, CDR2 FQNNGV. CDR3 length: 15 residues. The CDR3 coding sequence is TGTGCCAGCAGCATGTCGGGACAAACTAATTCACCCCTCCACTTT. Its translation is CASSMSGQTNSPLHF.

This clone was observed a single time. V gene TRBV9 combines with J gene TRBJ1-2, with D unclear. V was trimmed by 0 bases and J by 3 bases, leaving 3 bases between them. CDR3 length: 12 residues. Germline CDR1 is SGDLS and CDR2 is YYNGEE. The CDR3 protein is CASSVDYYGYTF. The CDR3 DNA follows: TGTGCCAGCAGCGTAGACTACTATGGCTACACCTTC.

The V and J genes are TRBV24-1 and TRBJ2-5; D is ambiguous. The CDR3 covers 12 residues. V was trimmed by 0 bases and J by 5 bases, leaving 3 bases between them. From germline, CDR1 is KGHDR and CDR2 SFDVKD. Here the CDR3 DNA reads TGTGCCACCAGTGATTTGGGCGAGACCCAGTACTTC. Translated: CATSDLGETQYF.

V gene TRBV5-1 combines with J gene TRBJ1-1; D not resolved. Trimming removed 2 bases from V and 0 bases from J, with 14 bases in between. CDR3 size: 16 residues. The V gene's germline CDR1 is SGHRS and CDR2 YFSETQ. CDR3: CASSLVPTGVNTEAFF. DNA for the CDR3: TGCGCCAGCAGCTTAGTCCCGACTGGAGTGAACACTGAAGCTTTCTTT. Drawing the rest from reference TRBV5-1 and TRBJ1-1, the complete variable domain is KAGVTQTPRYLIKTRGQQVTLSCSPISGHRSVSWYQQTPGQGLQFLFEYFSETQRNKGNFPGRFSGRQFSNSRSEMNVSTLELGDSALYLCASSLVPTGVNTEAFFGQGTRLTVV.

Comment on this clone: In the same sample, other DNA sequences code for this CDR3. The V and J genes are TRBV7-3 and TRBJ1-2, with a tentative D call TRBD1 (6 bases). V gave up 1 base and J gave up 5 bases, with 8 bases separating them. Germline assignment: CDR1 SGHTA and CDR2 FQGTGA. The CDR3 runs to 13 residues. DNA of the CDR3: TGTGCCAGCAGCTTAAACACAGGGTATGGCTACACCTTC. Its protein product is CASSLNTGYGYTF.

This clone was counted many times. The chain carries TRBV10-3 and TRBJ2-2; TRBD1 matches at 7 bases. Unmatched junction bases numbered 4, after V lost 0 bases and J lost 0 bases. The CDR3 loop spans 17 amino acids. Germline lookup yields CDR1 ENHRY and CDR2 SYGVKD. CDR3 residues: CAISESGQIANTGELFF. The CDR3 DNA follows: TGTGCCATCAGTGAGTCGGGACAGATCGCGAACACCGGGGAGCTGTTTTTT.

The chain has TRBV12-3 or TRBV12-4 and TRBJ2-3; no firm D call. The CDR3 extends over 12 amino acids. Between the trimmed V and J ends, which lost 2 bases and 4 bases, there was a span of 4 bases. Here the CDR3 reads CASSLTADTQYF. CDR3 coding DNA: TGTGCCAGCAGTTTAACAGCAGATACGCAGTATTTT.

The chain joins TRBV28 to TRBJ1-1; a weak D match, TRBD1 (6 bases). The germline gives CDR1 MDHEN, CDR2 SYDVKM. With 4 bases removed from V and 9 bases from J, the gap between germline ends came to 24 bases. CDR3 length equals 16 residues. CDR3 region: CASSSLRDNGDRKAFF. CDR3 in DNA: TGTGCCAGCAGTTCTCTCCGGGACAACGGAGATAGGAAAGCTTTCTTT.